Shown below are 15 T cell receptor beta chains from a single sample sequenced in a study of cytomegalovirus exposure and HLA in healthy donors. Sequencing used immunoSEQ multiplex PCR; TCRdb keeps in-frame clones, though not all of them. The sample lists fewer than 130,000 clones, 85% to 90% occurring once. Material: PBMCs. The receptors derive from a woman in her twenties or thirties in good health and CMV-seropositive.

V and J are TRBV6-5 and TRBJ2-1, with 9 bases matching TRBD1. The V gene end was trimmed by 5 bases and the J gene end by 3 bases; junction bases not matched to a gene: 5. The germline V gene has CDR1 MNHEY and CDR2 SVGAGI. The CDR3 contains 15 residues. The CDR3 DNA reads as TGTGCCAGCAGTAGCGACAGGGGGAGCTACAATGAGCAGTTCTTC. Translated, it gives CASSSDRGSYNEQFF.

The chain uses TRBV30 and TRBJ1-6; the D gene is possibly TRBD1 (6 bases). The CDR3 has 13 amino acids. The V gene lost 1 base and the J gene lost 10 bases, with 11 bases spanning the gap. Germline assignment: CDR1 GTSNPN and CDR2 SVGIG (reference sequence). The CDR3 protein is CAWSDRARSPLHF. CDR3 coding DNA: TGTGCCTGGAGTGACAGGGCGAGATCACCCCTCCACTTT.

The CDR3 coding sequence is TGTGCCAGCAGCGCGACAAATCAGCCCCAGCATTTT. It encodes CASSATNQPQHF. The V and J genes are TRBV5-6 and TRBJ1-5; D gene uncertain. This CDR3 is built from 12 residues. Germline V CDR1 and CDR2: SGHDT, YYEEEE. Trimming took 4 bases from V and 4 from J, leaving 6 bases between them. The full variable domain, with the rest looked up from reference TRBV5-6 and TRBJ1-5, is DAGVTQSPTHLIKTRGQQVTLRCSPKSGHDTVSWYQQALGQGPQFIFQYYEEEERQRGNFPDRFSGHQFPNYSSELNVNALLLGDSALYLCASSATNQPQHFGDGTRLSIL.

The chain uses TRBV11-2 and TRBJ2-7, with 9 bases matching TRBD1. CDR1 SGHAT and CDR2 FQNNGV come from the germline V gene. There are 16 residues in the CDR3. Trimming at V came to 5 bases and at J to 0 bases, leaving 8 bases not matched to a gene. CDR3 coding DNA: TGTGCCAGCAGCCCCTCGGGACAGGGAGCCTCCTACGAGCAGTACTTC. This codes for CASSPSGQGASYEQYF.

V and J are TRBV7-9 and TRBJ2-2, with a possible D match to TRBD1 (5 bases). The CDR3 consists of 14 residues. The germline V gene encodes CDR1 SEHNR and CDR2 FQNEAQ (reference sequence). V lost 2 bases, J lost 7 bases, and 11 bases lay in between. The CDR3 is CASSLPRVGGELFF. The DNA of the CDR3 is TGTGCCAGCAGCTTACCCAGGGTAGGCGGGGAGCTGTTTTTT.

The chain links TRBV6-1 to TRBJ1-5; D is unclear. Per germline, CDR1 MNHNS and CDR2 SASEGT. Trimming removed 5 bases from V and 2 bases from J, with 10 bases in between. The CDR3 extends over 14 amino acids. The CDR3 bases are TGTGCCAGCAGTTCTACCGGAGGCAATCAGCCCCAGCATTTT. This codes for CASSSTGGNQPQHF.

The chain recombines TRBV18 with TRBJ1-3; TRBD1 is a possible D gene (6 bases). There are 16 residues in the CDR3. Germline values: CDR1 KGHSH, CDR2 LQKENI. V lost 4 bases, J lost 0 bases, and 13 bases lay in between. The CDR3 region has the DNA TGTGCCAGCTCACGACAGGTGAAGAGCTCTGGAAACACCATATATTTT. It yields the protein CASSRQVKSSGNTIYF.

The chain uses TRBV27 and TRBJ2-7, with 12 bases aligning to TRBD2. Germline CDR1 reads MNHEY; CDR2 reads SMNVEV (reference sequence). The CDR3 is 15 residues long. The trim removed 7 bases at V and 2 bases at J, leaving 6 bases unmatched. CDR3 DNA: TGTGCCAGCAAACCTAGACTAGCGGGAGCCTACGAGCAGTACTTC. It translates to CASKPRLAGAYEQYF.

This chain connects TRBV7-9 to TRBJ1-2, with D maybe TRBD1 (6 bases). Trimming stripped 4 bases from V and 5 bases from J, with 17 bases between. CDR1 SEHNR and CDR2 FQNEAQ come from the germline V gene (reference sequence). The CDR3 loop spans 15 amino acids. The CDR3 is CASSSLSGQYYGYTF. The CDR3 region has the DNA TGTGCCAGCAGCTCCCTCTCGGGACAATATTATGGCTACACCTTC. Based on the CDR3 plus reference TRBV7-9 and TRBJ1-2, the full variable domain is DTGVSQNPRHKITKRGQNVTFRCDPISEHNRLYWYRQTLGQGPEFLTYFQNEAQLEKSRLLSDRFSAERPKGSFSTLEIQRTEQGDSAMYLCASSSLSGQYYGYTFGSGTRLTVV.

The V and J genes are TRBV11-2 and TRBJ2-2; a weak D match, TRBD2 (6 bases). V dropped 3 bases and J dropped 4 bases, with 9 bases sitting between them. The length of the CDR3 is 14 residues. The V gene's germline CDR1 is SGHAT and CDR2 FQNNGV. The CDR3 spells CASSLGLSTGELFF. DNA of the CDR3: TGTGCCAGCAGCTTGGGACTTAGCACCGGGGAGCTGTTTTTT.

The rearrangement joins TRBV19 to TRBJ2-3, with TRBD2 as a possible D gene (6 bases). Germline CDR1 and CDR2: LNHDA and SQIVND (reference sequence). The CDR3 loop spans 14 amino acids. V lost 3 bases, J lost 3 bases, and 10 bases lay in between. CDR3 sequence reads: CASSMGGPTDTQYF. The CDR3 bases are TGTGCCAGTAGTATGGGGGGACCGACAGATACGCAGTATTTT.

This chain joins TRBV5-8 and TRBJ1-4, with D possibly matching TRBD1 (5 bases). CDR3 length equals 15 residues. Germline CDR1 and CDR2: SGHTS and YDEGEE. Trimming took off 2 bases at V and 0 bases at J, with 8 bases between the two ends. CDR3 sequence: CASSFQGATNEKLFF. The CDR3 DNA follows: TGTGCCAGCAGCTTCCAGGGTGCAACTAATGAAAAACTGTTTTTT.

This chain links TRBV6-1 with TRBJ1-5, with D tentatively TRBD1 (6 bases). The germline V gene encodes CDR1 MNHNS and CDR2 SASEGT. Trimming took 3 bases from V and 3 from J, leaving 15 bases between them. This CDR3 is built from 16 residues. CDR3 DNA sequence: TGTGCCAGCAGTGATCAACCGACAGGATTCAATCAGCCCCAGCATTTT. Translated, it gives CASSDQPTGFNQPQHF.

This clone was recorded once. The chain is built from TRBV5-6 and TRBJ2-3; TRBD2 matches at 12 bases. The germline V gene encodes CDR1 SGHDT and CDR2 YYEEEE. V dropped 0 bases and J dropped 2; count of bases not matched to a gene: 1. There are 16 residues in the CDR3. CDR3 coding DNA: TGTGCCAGCAGCTTGGGACTAGCGGGGGACACAGATACGCAGTATTTT. Its translation: CASSLGLAGDTDTQYF. The variable domain in full, completed from reference TRBV5-6 and TRBJ2-3, reads DAGVTQSPTHLIKTRGQQVTLRCSPKSGHDTVSWYQQALGQGPQFIFQYYEEEERQRGNFPDRFSGHQFPNYSSELNVNALLLGDSALYLCASSLGLAGDTDTQYFGPGTRLTVL.

The count of this clone is one. J is TRBJ2-2 and V is TRBV5-1, with 8 bases matching TRBD1. Germline-derived CDR1 and CDR2 are SGHRS and YFSETQ. With V trimmed by 0 bases and J by 4 bases, 5 bases remained unmatched. The CDR3 consists of 16 residues. The CDR3 protein is CASSLGPTGVTGELFF. CDR3 in DNA: TGCGCCAGCAGCTTGGGGCCGACAGGGGTCACCGGGGAGCTGTTTTTT.